This T cell receptor beta chain is from a study of blood T cell repertoires in COVID-19. About the study: PBMCs, B-cell-depleted T cells, or T cells were the source of the cDNA or gDNA that made up the material.

Trimming removed 1 base at V and 8 bases at J, with 6 bases between. Germline assignment: CDR1 SGHTA and CDR2 FQGNSA. This CDR3 is 12 amino acids long. Using immunoSEQ multiplex PCR, the repertoire was profiled, and TCRdb retains in-frame clones only, with some absent. This table holds 200,000 or so clones, about 87% found once. The source of this sequence is a woman in her twenties or thirties who had been exposed to COVID-19. The chain combines TRBV7-2 with TRBJ2-1; D remains ambiguous. Source material: PBMCs or T cells enriched from blood (not recorded which). The CDR3 here is CASSLGGHEQFF. The CDR3 DNA follows: TGTGCCAGCAGCTTAGGTGGGCATGAGCAGTTCTTC.